This is a list of T cell receptor beta chains from one sample in a study of control samples from healthy donors and cancer patients. Data came from immunoSEQ multiplex PCR; TCRdb stores just in-frame clones and leaves some out. The sample contains tens of thousands of clones, about 87% of which appear only once. The sequenced sample was blood. These receptor sequences come from a woman in her 70s in good health. Each CDR3 is given with its conserved first and last residue. The D gene is left open where the match is weak. Expanded clones are given a class, and other clones once, few, many or no size at all.

clone size | D gene | J gene | V gene | CDR3 protein | CDR3 DNA
- | - | TRBJ2-1 | TRBV11-1 | CASSLATGEYNEQFF | TGTGCCAGCAGCTTAGCGACAGGAGAGTACAATGAGCAGTTCTTC
- | TRBD1 | TRBJ1-6 | TRBV2 | CASRTGPGGSPLHF | TGTGCCAGCAGGACAGGGCCGGGGGGTTCACCCCTCCACTTT
- | - | TRBJ1-3 | TRBV30 | CAWSASGNTIYF | TGTGCCTGGAGTGCTTCTGGAAACACCATATATTTT
- | - | TRBJ1-1 | TRBV27 | CASSFGASNTEAFF | TGTGCCAGCAGTTTCGGGGCTTCGAACACTGAAGCTTTCTTT
- | TRBD1 | TRBJ1-3 | TRBV6-5 | CASGINRGLGNTIYF | TGTGCCAGCGGTATAAACAGGGGTTTAGGAAACACCATATATTTT
- | TRBD2 | TRBJ2-3 | TRBV10-3 | CAISNPAGGLRDTQYF | TGTGCCATCAGTAACCCAGCGGGGGGCCTGAGAGATACGCAGTATTTT
- | - | TRBJ1-4 | TRBV4-1 | CASRTDRNEKLFF | TGCGCCAGCAGGACGGACAGAAATGAAAAACTGTTTTTT
- | - | TRBJ2-5 | TRBV5-1 | CASSLAREKETQYF | TGCGCCAGCAGCTTGGCCCGAGAGAAAGAGACCCAGTACTTC
- | - | TRBJ1-2 | TRBV19 | CASSARVDSYGYTF | TGTGCCAGTAGTGCCAGGGTAGATTCCTATGGCTACACCTTC
- | - | TRBJ2-2 | TRBV2 | CASSAGTLGELFF | TGTGCCAGCAGTGCCGGGACTCTCGGGGAGCTGTTTTTT
- | TRBD2 | TRBJ2-3 | TRBV10-3 | CAISVGTSGGDTQYF | TGTGCCATCAGTGTGGGGACTAGCGGGGGAGATACGCAGTATTTT
- | - | TRBJ2-7 | TRBV6-6 | CASSLGLPSYEQYF | TGTGCCAGCAGTCTGGGACTCCCCTCCTACGAGCAGTACTTC
few | TRBD1 | TRBJ1-2 | TRBV6-1 | CASSEIGTGRYGYTF | TGTGCCAGCAGTGAGATCGGGACAGGGAGATATGGCTACACCTTC
- | - | TRBJ2-2 | TRBV7-2 | CASSLAGDNTGELFF | TGTGCCAGCAGCTTAGCAGGGGATAACACCGGGGAGCTGTTTTTT
- | - | TRBJ1-6 | TRBV13 | CASSLAQPNSPLHF | TGTGCCAGCAGCTTGGCACAGCCCAATTCACCCCTCCACTTT
- | - | TRBJ1-4 | TRBV27 | CASSLSPRGNEKLFF | TGTGCCAGCAGTTTAAGCCCGCGGGGGAATGAAAAACTGTTTTTT
- | - | TRBJ1-5 | TRBV7-2 | CASSLSGGSQHF | TGTGCCAGCAGCTTATCCGGGGGGTCCCAGCATTTT